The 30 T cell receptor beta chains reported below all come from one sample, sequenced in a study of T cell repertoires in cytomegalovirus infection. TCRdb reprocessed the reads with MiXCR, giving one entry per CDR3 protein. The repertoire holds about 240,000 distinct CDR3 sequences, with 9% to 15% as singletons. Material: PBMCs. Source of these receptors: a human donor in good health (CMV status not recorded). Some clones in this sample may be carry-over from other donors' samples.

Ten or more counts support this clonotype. For the CDR3, the DNA is TGTGCCAGCAGCTTAGCCAGGAGTTCTACCGGGGAGCTGTTTTTT. This encodes CASSLARSSTGELFF. This chain links TRBV7-2 with TRBJ2-2; D is unresolved. Germline CDR1 SGHTA, CDR2 FQGNSA. This CDR3 contains 15 residues. V lost 0 bases to trimming and J lost 5 bases, with 10 bases between them.

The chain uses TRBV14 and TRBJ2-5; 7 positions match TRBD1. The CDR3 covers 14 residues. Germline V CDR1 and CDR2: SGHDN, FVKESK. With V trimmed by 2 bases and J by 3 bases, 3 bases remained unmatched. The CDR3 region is CASSQSTGEETQYF. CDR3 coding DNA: TGTGCCAGCAGCCAATCAACAGGGGAAGAGACCCAGTACTTC.

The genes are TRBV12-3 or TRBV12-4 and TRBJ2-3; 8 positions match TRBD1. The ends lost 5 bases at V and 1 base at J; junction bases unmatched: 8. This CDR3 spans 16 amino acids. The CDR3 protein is CASSVGQVPRTDTQYF. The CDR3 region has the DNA TGTGCCAGCAGTGTGGGACAGGTCCCTCGCACAGATACGCAGTATTTT.

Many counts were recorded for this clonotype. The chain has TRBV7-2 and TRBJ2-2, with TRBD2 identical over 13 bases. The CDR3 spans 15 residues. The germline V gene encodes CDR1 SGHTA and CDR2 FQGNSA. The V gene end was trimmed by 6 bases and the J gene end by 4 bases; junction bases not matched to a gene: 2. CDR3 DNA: TGTGCCAGCAGTCGGACTAGCGGGAGCACCGGGGAGCTGTTTTTT. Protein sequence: CASSRTSGSTGELFF.

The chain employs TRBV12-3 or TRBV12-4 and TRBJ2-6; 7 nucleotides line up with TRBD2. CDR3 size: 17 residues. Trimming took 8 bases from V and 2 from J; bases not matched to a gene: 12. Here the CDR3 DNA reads TGTGCCAGCGGGATGGGGGGGGGAGGTCCTGGGGCCAACGTCCTGACTTTC. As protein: CASGMGGGGPGANVLTF.

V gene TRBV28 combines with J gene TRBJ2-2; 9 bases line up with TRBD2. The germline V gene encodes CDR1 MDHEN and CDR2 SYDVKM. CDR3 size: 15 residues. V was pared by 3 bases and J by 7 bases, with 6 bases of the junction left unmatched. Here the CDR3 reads CASSFSVAGVGELFF. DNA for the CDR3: TGTGCCAGCAGTTTCTCGGTAGCGGGAGTCGGGGAGCTGTTTTTT.

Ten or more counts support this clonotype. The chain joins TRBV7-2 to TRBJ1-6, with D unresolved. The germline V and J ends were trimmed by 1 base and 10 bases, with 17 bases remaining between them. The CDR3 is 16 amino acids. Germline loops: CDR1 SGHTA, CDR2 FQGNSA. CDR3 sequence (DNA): TGTGCCAGCAGCTTAGACTCCGCCGGGATCTCGTCACCCCTCCACTTT. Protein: CASSLDSAGISSPLHF.

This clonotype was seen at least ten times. The CDR3 protein is CASRLRIGAEMFVEETQYF. For the CDR3, the DNA is TGTGCCAGCAGACTCCGAATCGGGGCCGAGATGTTCGTTGAGGAGACCCAGTACTTC. V and J are TRBV7-2 and TRBJ2-5; TRBD1 or TRBD2 may be the D gene (5 bases each). Germline CDR1 and CDR2: SGHTA and FQGNSA. This CDR3 has 19 residues. V was pared by 6 bases and J by 5 bases, with 31 bases between.

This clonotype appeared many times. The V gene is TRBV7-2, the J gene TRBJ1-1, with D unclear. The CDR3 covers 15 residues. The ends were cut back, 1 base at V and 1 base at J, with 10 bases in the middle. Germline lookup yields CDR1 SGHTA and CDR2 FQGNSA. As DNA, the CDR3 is TGTGCCAGCAGCTTAGTCTTCCGGGCGAACACTGAAGCTTTCTTT. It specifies CASSLVFRANTEAFF.

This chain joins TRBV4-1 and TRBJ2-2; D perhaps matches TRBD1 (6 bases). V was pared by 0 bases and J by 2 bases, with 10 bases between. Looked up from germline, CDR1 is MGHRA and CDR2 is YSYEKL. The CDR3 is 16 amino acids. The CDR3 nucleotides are TGCGCCAGCAGCCAAGAGGGCAGGGGAAACACCGGGGAGCTGTTTTTT. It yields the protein CASSQEGRGNTGELFF.

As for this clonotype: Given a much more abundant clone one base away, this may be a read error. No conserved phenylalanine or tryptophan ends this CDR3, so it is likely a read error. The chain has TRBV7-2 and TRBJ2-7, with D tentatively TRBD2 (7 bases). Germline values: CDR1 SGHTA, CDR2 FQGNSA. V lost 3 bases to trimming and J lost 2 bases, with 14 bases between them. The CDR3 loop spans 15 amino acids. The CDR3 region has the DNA TGTGCCAGCAGCTTGAGGGGGGGCCTTACCTACGAGCAGTACTCC. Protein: CASSLRGGLTYEQYS.

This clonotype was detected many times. DNA for the CDR3: TGTGCCAGCAGCTTAGCGGTTCCCCCGGGCAGCGAGCAGTACTTC. Its protein is CASSLAVPPGSEQYF. The chain combines TRBV7-2 with TRBJ2-7; D not resolved. Germline V gene sequence: CDR1 SGHTA, CDR2 FQGNSA. The ends were cut back, 0 bases at V and 6 bases at J, with 15 bases in the middle. The CDR3 runs to 15 residues.

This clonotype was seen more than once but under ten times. This CDR3 is CASSPYTQGGLTYEQYF. The DNA for the CDR3 is TGTGCCAGCAGCCCTTATACCCAGGGGGGGCTAACCTACGAGCAGTACTTC. V is TRBV27 and J is TRBJ2-7; D possibly matches TRBD1 or TRBD2 (7 bases each). The CDR3 loop spans 17 amino acids. Trimming removed 6 bases from V and 2 bases from J, with 23 bases in between. Per the germline V gene, CDR1 is MNHEY and CDR2 is SMNVEV (reference sequence).

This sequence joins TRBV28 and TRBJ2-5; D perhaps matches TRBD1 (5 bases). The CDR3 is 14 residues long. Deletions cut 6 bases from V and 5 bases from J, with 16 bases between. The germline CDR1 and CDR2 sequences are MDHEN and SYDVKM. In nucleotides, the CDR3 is TGTGCCAGCAGCCCGCTAGGGGTGACTGAGACCCAGTACTTC. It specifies CASSPLGVTETQYF.

As DNA, the CDR3 is TGCAGTGCGCAACCTTTAGTCCCCCAGGGGAACTATGGCTACACCTTC. It translates to CSAQPLVPQGNYGYTF. The genes are TRBV20-1 and TRBJ1-2; D perhaps matches TRBD1 (6 bases). The CDR3 spans 16 residues. V shed 6 bases and J shed 2 bases, with 22 bases lying between them. Per germline, CDR1 DFQATT and CDR2 SNEGSKA (reference sequence).

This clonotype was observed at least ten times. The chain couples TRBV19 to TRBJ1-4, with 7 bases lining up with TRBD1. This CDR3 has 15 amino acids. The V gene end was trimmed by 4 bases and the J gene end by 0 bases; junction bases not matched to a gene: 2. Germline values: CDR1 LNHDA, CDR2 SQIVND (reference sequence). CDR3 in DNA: TGTGCCAGTAGTAGAGGGACAGCAACTAATGAAAAACTGTTTTTT. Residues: CASSRGTATNEKLFF.

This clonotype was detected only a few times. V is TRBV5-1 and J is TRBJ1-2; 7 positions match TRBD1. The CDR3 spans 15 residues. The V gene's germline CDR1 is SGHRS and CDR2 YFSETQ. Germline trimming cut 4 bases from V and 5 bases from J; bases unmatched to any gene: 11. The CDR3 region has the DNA TGCGCCAGCAGCCCGGAGGGGGCGCAGGGTTATGGCTACACCTTC. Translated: CASSPEGAQGYGYTF.

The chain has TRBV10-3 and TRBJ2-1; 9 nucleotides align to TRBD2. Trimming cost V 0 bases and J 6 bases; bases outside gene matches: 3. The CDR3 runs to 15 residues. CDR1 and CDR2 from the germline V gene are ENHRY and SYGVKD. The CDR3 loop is CAISESLRGGNEQFF. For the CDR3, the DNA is TGTGCCATCAGTGAGTCACTGCGGGGGGGCAATGAGCAGTTCTTC.

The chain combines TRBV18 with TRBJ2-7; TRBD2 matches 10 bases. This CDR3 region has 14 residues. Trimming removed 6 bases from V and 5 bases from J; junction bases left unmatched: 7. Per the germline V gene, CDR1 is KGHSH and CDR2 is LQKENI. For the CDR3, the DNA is TGTGCCAGCTCGACGGGGACTAGCGTTGACGAGCAGTACTTC. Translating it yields CASSTGTSVDEQYF.

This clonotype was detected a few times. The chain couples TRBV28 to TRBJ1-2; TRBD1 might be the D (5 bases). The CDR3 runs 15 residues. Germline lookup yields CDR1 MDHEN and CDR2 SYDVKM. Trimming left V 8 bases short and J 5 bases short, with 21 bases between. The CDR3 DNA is TGTGCCAGCTCTCCTCCCCGGGGGGGTAGGTATGGCTACACCTTC. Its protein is CASSPPRGGRYGYTF.

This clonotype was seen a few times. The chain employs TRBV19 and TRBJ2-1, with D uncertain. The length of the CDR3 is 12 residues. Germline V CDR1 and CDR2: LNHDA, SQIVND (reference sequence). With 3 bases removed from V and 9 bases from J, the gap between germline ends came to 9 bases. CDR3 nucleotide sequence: TGTGCCAGTAGTATTACTTGGGTTGAGCAGTTCTTC. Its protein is CASSITWVEQFF.

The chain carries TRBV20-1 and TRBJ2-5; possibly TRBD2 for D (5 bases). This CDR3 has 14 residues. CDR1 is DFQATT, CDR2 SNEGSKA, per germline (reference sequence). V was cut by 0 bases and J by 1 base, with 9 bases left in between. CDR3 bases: TGCAGTGCTAGAGATAGGAGGATCCAAGAGACCCAGTACTTC. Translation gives CSARDRRIQETQYF.

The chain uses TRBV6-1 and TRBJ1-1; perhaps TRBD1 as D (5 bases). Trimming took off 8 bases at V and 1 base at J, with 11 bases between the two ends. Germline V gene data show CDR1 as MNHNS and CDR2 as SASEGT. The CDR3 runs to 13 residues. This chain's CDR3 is CASRQLSNTEAFF. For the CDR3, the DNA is TGTGCCAGCCGACAGCTTTCGAACACTGAAGCTTTCTTT.

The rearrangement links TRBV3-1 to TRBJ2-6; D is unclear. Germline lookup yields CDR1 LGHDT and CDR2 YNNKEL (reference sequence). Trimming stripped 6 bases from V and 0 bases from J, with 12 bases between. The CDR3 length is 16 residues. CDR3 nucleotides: TGTGCCAGCAGTCGAACGCTGAGCTCTGGGGCCAACGTCCTGACTTTC. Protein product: CASSRTLSSGANVLTF.

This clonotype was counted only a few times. In DNA form, the CDR3 reads TGTGCCAGCAGCTCACTAGCGGGAGGTAACATTCAGTACTTC. Protein sequence: CASSSLAGGNIQYF. The J gene is TRBJ2-4, the V gene TRBV13; TRBD2 aligns across 12 bases. The CDR3 is 14 residues long. Germline V gene lookup returns CDR1 PRHDT and CDR2 FYEKMQ (reference sequence). The V gene end was trimmed by 4 bases and the J gene end by 7 bases; junction bases not matched to a gene: 2. Drawing the rest from reference TRBV13 and TRBJ2-4, the complete variable domain is AAGVIQSPRHLIKEKRETATLKCYPIPRHDTVYWYQQGPGQDPQFLISFYEKMQSDKGSIPDRFSAQQFSDYHSELNMSSLELGDSALYFCASSSLAGGNIQYFGAGTRLSVL.

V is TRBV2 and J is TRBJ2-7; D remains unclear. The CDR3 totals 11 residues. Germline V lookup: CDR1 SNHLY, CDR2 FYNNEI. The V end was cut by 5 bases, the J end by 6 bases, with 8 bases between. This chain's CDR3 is CASSPMGEQYF. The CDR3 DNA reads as TGTGCCAGCAGTCCTATGGGCGAGCAGTACTTC.

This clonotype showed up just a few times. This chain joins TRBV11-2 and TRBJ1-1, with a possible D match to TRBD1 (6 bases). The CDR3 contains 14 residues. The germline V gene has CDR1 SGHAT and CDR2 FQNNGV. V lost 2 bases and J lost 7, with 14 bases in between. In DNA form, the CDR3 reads TGTGCCAGCAGCTTAAGGGGGACCATCAGTGAAGCTTTCTTT. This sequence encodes CASSLRGTISEAFF. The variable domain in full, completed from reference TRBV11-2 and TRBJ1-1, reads EAGVAQSPRYKIIEKRQSVAFWCNPISGHATLYWYQQILGQGPKLLIQFQNNGVVDDSQLPKDRFSAERLKGVDSTLKIQPAKLEDSAVYLCASSLRGTISEAFFGQGTRLTVV.

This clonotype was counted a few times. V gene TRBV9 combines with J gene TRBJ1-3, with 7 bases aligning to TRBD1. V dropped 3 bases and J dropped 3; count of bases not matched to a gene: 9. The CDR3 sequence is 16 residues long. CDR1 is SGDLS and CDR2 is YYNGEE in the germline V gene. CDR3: CASSGGTVMDGNTIYF. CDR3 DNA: TGTGCCAGCAGCGGAGGGACAGTTATGGATGGAAACACCATATATTTT. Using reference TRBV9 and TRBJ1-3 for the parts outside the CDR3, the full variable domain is DSGVTQTPKHLITATGQRVTLRCSPRSGDLSVYWYQQSLDQGLQFLIQYYNGEERAKGNILERFSAQQFPDLHSELNLSSLELGDSALYFCASSGGTVMDGNTIYFGEGSWLTVV.

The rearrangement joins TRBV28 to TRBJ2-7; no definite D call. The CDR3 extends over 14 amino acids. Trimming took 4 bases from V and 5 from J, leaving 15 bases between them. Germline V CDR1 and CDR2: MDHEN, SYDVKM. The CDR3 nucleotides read TGTGCCAGCAGTTCCCCTCCCAGTTATAACGAGCAGTACTTC. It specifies CASSSPPSYNEQYF.

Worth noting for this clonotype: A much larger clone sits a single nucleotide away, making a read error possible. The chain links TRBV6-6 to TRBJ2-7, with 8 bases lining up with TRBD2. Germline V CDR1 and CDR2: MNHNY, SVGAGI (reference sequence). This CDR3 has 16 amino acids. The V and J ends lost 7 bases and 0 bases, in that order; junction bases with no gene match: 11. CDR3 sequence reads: CASTNLAGGNSYEQYF. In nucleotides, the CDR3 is TGTGCCAGCACCAATTTGGCGGGGGGAAACTCCTACGAGCAGTACTTC.